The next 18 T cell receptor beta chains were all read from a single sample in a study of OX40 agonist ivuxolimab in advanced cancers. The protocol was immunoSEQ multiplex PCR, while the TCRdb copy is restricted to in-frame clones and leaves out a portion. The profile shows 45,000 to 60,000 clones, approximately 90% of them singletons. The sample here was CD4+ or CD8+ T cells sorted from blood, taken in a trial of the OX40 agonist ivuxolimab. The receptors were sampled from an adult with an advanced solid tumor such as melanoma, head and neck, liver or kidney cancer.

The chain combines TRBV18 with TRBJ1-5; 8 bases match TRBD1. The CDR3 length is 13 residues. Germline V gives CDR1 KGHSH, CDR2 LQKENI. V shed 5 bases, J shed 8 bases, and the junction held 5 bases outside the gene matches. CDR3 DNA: TGTGCCAGCTCAACGGACAGGGAGAAGCCCCAGCATTTT. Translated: CASSTDREKPQHF.

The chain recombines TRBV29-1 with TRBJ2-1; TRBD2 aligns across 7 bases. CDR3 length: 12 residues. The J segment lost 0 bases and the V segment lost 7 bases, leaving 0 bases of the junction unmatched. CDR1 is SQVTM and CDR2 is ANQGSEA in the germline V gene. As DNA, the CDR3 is TGCAGCGGCGGGAGCTCCTACAATGAGCAGTTCTTC. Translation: CSGGSSYNEQFF.

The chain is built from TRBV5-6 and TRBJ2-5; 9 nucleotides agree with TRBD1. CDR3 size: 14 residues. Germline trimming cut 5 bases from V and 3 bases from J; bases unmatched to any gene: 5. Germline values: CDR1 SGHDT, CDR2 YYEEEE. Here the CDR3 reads CASRIQGAEETQYF. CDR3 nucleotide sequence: TGTGCCAGCAGGATACAGGGGGCGGAAGAGACCCAGTACTTC.

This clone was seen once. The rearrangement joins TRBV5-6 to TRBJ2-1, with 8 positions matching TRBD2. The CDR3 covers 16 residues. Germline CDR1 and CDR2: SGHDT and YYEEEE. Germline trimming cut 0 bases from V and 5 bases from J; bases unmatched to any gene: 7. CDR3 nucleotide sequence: TGTGCCAGCAGCTTGGTCTTTGCGGGAGGAAACAATGAGCAGTTCTTC. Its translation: CASSLVFAGGNNEQFF.

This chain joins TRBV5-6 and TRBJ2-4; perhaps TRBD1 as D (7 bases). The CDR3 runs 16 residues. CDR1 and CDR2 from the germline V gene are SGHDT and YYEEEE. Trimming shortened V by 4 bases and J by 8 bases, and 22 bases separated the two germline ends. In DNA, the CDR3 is TGTGCCAGCAGCGCCCGGGACAGCCGATGGGAGGACATTCAGTACTTC. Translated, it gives CASSARDSRWEDIQYF.

In DNA form, the CDR3 reads TGTGCCAGCAGCTTAGACATCCACTATGGCTACACCTTC. It specifies CASSLDIHYGYTF. V usage is TRBV7-8 and J usage is TRBJ1-2; D uncertain. The germline V and J ends were trimmed by 1 base and 3 bases, with 6 bases remaining between them. The germline V gene has CDR1 SGHVS and CDR2 FQNEAQ. This CDR3 comprises 13 residues.

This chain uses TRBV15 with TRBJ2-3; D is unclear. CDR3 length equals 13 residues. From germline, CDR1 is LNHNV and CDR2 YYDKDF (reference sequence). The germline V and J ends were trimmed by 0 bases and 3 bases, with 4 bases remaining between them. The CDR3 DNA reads TGTGCCACCAGCAGAGAAGGGACAGATACGCAGTATTTT. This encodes CATSREGTDTQYF.

This CDR3 reads CASSLEGFRWYF. The CDR3 region has the DNA TGTGCCAGCAGTTTAGAGGGCTTTAGGTGGTATTTT. V gene TRBV27 combines with J gene TRBJ2-3, with D tentatively TRBD2 (5 bases). With 2 bases removed from V and 14 bases from J, the gap between germline ends came to 14 bases. This CDR3 is built from 12 residues. Germline V gives CDR1 MNHEY, CDR2 SMNVEV (reference sequence).

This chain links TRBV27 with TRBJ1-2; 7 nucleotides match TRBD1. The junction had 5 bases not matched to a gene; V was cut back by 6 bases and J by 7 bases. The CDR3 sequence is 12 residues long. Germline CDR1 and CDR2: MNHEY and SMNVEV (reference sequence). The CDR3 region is CASSSDRVGYTF. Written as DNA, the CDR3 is TGTGCCAGCAGCAGTGACAGGGTTGGCTACACCTTC.

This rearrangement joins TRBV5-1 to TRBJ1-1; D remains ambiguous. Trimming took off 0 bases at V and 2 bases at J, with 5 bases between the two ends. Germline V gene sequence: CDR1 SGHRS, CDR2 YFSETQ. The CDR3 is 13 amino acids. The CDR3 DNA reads TGCGCCAGCAGCTTGGGATTAAACACTGAAGCTTTCTTT. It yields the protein CASSLGLNTEAFF.

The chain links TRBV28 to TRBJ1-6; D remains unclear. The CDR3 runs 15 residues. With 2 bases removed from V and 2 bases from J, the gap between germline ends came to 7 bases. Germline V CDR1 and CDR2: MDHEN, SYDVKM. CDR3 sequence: CASSLVTAYNSPLHF. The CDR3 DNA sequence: TGTGCCAGCAGTTTAGTGACCGCCTATAATTCACCCCTCCACTTT.

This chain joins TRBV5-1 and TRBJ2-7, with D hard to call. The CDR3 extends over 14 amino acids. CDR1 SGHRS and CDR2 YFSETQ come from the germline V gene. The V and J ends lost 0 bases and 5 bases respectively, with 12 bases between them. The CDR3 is CASSLGAGLDEQYF. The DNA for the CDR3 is TGCGCCAGCAGCTTGGGGGCCGGGTTGGACGAGCAGTACTTC. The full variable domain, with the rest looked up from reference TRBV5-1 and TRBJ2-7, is KAGVTQTPRYLIKTRGQQVTLSCSPISGHRSVSWYQQTPGQGLQFLFEYFSETQRNKGNFPGRFSGRQFSNSRSEMNVSTLELGDSALYLCASSLGAGLDEQYFGPGTRLTVT.

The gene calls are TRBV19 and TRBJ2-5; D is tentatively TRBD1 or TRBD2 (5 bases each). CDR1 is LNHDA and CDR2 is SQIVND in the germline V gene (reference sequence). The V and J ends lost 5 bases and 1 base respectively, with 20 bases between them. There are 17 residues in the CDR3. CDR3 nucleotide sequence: TGTGCCAGTAGTCCCAGGCCCCGGGGCCTCTTCCAAGAGACCCAGTACTTC. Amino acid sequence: CASSPRPRGLFQETQYF.

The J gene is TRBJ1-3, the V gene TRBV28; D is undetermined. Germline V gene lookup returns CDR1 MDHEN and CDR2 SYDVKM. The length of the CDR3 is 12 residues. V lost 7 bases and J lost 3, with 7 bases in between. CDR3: CASTLLGNTIYF. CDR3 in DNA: TGTGCCAGCACCCTTCTTGGAAACACCATATATTTT.

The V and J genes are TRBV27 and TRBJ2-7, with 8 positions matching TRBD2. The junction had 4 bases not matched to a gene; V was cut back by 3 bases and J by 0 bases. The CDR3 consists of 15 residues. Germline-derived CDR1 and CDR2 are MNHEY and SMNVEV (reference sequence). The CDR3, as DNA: TGTGCCAGCAGTTTCGGGAGGGGACTCTCCTACGAGCAGTACTTC. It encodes CASSFGRGLSYEQYF.

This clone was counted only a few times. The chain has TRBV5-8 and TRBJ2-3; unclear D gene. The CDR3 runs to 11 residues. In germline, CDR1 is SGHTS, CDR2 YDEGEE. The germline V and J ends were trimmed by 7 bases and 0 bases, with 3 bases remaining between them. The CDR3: CASPSTDTQYF. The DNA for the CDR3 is TGTGCCAGCCCTAGCACAGATACGCAGTATTTT.

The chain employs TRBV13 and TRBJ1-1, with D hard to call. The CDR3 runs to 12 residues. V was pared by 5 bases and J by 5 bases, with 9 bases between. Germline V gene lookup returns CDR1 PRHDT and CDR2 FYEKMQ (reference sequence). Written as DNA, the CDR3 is TGTGCCAGCAGCGCCTCGGAGACTGAAGCTTTCTTT. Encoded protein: CASSASETEAFF.

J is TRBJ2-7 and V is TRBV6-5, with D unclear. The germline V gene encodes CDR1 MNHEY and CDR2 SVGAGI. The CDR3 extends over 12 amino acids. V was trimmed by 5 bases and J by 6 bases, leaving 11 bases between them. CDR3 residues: CASSKSPTEQYF. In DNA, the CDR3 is TGTGCCAGCAGTAAATCCCCCACCGAGCAGTACTTC.